This T cell receptor (beta chain) was observed in a study of T cell responses to AZD1222 COVID-19 vaccine. Turning to this clone: The target antigen is unknown.

Whole-study results and caveats: Only after the peak T cell response were repertoires sampled. At 160-218 and 743-854, vaccine-associated CD4 TCRs were dominant, and they spanned spike.

Only in-frame clones appear in the TCRdb table, and some are missing; sequencing was by immunoSEQ multiplex PCR. The table has around 140,000 clones, about 90% seen once. This TCR came from an adult who received the MenACWY meningococcal vaccine as a control. This material consisted of peripheral blood, taken 28 days after the second dose of the MenACWY control vaccine.

The CDR3 loop is CASAGMNTEAFF. The CDR3 DNA reads as TGTGCTAGTGCGGGGATGAACACTGAAGCTTTCTTT. The chain has TRBV12-5 and TRBJ1-1; the D is unclear. Trimming cost V 7 bases and J 0 bases, with 6 bases left between them. The CDR3 has 12 amino acids. The germline V gene has CDR1 LGHNT and CDR2 FRNRAP.